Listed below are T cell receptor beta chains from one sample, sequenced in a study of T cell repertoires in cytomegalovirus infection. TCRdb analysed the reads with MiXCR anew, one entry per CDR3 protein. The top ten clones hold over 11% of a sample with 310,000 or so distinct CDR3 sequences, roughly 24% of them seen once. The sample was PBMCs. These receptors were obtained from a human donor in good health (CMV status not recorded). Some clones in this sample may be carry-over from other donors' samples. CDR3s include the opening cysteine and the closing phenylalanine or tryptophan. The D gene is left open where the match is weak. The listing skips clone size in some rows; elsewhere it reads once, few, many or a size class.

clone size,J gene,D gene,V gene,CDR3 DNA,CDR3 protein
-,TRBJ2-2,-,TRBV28,TGTGCCAGCAGTCTGACAGGTCTGGCGGGGGAGCTGTTTTTT,CASSLTGLAGELFF
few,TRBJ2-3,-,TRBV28,TGTGCCAGCAGTTCCGGACCGATCACAGATACGCAGTATTTT,CASSSGPITDTQYF
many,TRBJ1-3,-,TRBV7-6,TGTGCCAGCAGCTTAGAGCTCGGGGCTCTCGGAAACACCATATATTTT,CASSLELGALGNTIYF
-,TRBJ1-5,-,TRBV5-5,TGTGCCAGCAGCACTGAGGGGGATCAGCCCCAGCATTTT,CASSTEGDQPQHF
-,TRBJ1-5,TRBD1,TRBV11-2,TGTGCCAGCAGCCAGGGGGACCGCCCCAATCAGCCCCAGCATTTT,CASSQGDRPNQPQHF
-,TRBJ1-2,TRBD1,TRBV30,TGTGCCTGGAGTGTACGTCGGACAGGGGGCTATGGCTACACCTTC,CAWSVRRTGGYGYTF
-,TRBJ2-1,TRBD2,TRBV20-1,TGCAGTGCTAGCTTCGCGGGAGGGGCTGAGCAGTTCTTC,CSASFAGGAEQFF
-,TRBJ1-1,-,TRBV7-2,TGTGCCAGCAGCTTATCCACCGTGAACACTGAAGCTTTCTTT,CASSLSTVNTEAFF
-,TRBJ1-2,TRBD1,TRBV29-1,TGCAGCGCTCACAGGGGTTCTATCTATGGCTACACCTTC,CSAHRGSIYGYTF
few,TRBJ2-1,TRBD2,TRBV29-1,TGCAGCGCTGGGACTAGCGCGGTCAATGAGCAGTTCTTC,CSAGTSAVNEQFF
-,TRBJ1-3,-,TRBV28,TGTGCCAGCTCCCCGGCCTTCTCTGGAAACACCATATATTTT,CASSPAFSGNTIYF
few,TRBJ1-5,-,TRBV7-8,TGTGCCAGCAGCTTAACCCAGGGGACCTATAGCAATCAGCCCCAGCATTTT,CASSLTQGTYSNQPQHF
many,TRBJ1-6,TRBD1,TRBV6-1,TGTGCCAGCAGTAGCCGGGACAGGGGGCCAAGCTCCTATAATTCACCCCTCCACTTT,CASSSRDRGPSSYNSPLHF
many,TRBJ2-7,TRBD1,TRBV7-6,TGTGCCAGCAGCAGGACAGGGGTGGGTCACCCCGAGCAGTACTTC,CASSRTGVGHPEQYF
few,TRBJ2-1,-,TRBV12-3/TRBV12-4,TGTGCCAGCAGTTTCGCAGGGAACGGCAATGAGCAGTTCTTC,CASSFAGNGNEQFF
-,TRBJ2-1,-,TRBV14,TGTGCCAGCAGCCACTATAGGGGGTTTCCCTCCTACAATGAGCAGTTCTTC,CASSHYRGFPSYNEQFF
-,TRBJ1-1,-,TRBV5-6,TGTGCCAGCAGCCGGGGGGGGCAAACAGGGACTGAAGCTTTCTTT,CASSRGGQTGTEAFF
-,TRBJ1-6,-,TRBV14,TGTGCCAGCAGCCACGACAGGAGCGATTCACCCCTCCACTTT,CASSHDRSDSPLHF
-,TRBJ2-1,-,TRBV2,TGTGCCAGCAGTGGGGCTCGCCGGCACAATGAGCAGTTCTTC,CASSGARRHNEQFF
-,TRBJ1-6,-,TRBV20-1,TGCAGTGCTAGAGAACCGATCCCTTATAATTCACCCCTCCGCTTT,CSAREPIPYNSPLRF
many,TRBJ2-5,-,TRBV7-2,TGTGCCAGCGGGGTGGGATCTCAAGAGACCCAGTACTTC,CASGVGSQETQYF
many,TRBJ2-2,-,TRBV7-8,TGTGCCAGCAGCCTACCGGGGGACGGCACCGGGGAGCTGTTTTTT,CASSLPGDGTGELFF
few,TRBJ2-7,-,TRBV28,TGTGCCAGCAGTCCTCAGATGTGGCCCCCCTACGAGCAGTACTTC,CASSPQMWPPYEQYF
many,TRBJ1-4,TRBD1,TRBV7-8,TGTGCCAGCAGCATCCGGACAGGGGGCGGTGAAAAACTGTTTTTT,CASSIRTGGGEKLFF
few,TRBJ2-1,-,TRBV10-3,TGTGCCATCAGTGAGCGAAATGAGCAGTTCTTC,CAISERNEQFF
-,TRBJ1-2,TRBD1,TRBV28,TGTGCCAGCAGTTTTCAGGACAGGGTCGACTATGGCTACACCTTC,CASSFQDRVDYGYTF
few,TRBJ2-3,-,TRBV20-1,TGCAGTGCTAGAGATAGGGCGGGGCCCACAGATACGCAGTATTTT,CSARDRAGPTDTQYF
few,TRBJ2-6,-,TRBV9,TGTGCCAGCAGCCCGGGTGAGGCCAACGTCCTGACTTTC,CASSPGEANVLTF
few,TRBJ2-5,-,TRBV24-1,TGTGCCACCAGTGACAAGGACAGACAAGAGACCCAGTACTTC,CATSDKDRQETQYF
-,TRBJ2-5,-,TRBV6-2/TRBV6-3,TGTGCCAGCAGTTCTCCGGGACGGCAGGGCGAGACCCAGTACTTC,CASSSPGRQGETQYF
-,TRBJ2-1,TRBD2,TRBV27,TGTGCCAGCAGTAATATAGCGGGGCTCTACAATGAGCAGTTCTTC,CASSNIAGLYNEQFF
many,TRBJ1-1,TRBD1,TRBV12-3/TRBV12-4,TGTGCCAGCAGTTTACAGGGGGCGATCACTGAAGCTTTCTTT,CASSLQGAITEAFF
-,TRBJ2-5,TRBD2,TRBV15,TGTGCCACCAGCAGAGATCGCCTAGCGGGGTCGGCCCAGTACTTC,CATSRDRLAGSAQYF
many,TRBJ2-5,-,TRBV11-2,TGTGCCAGCAGCTTAGCGGGTTCCTATGGGGAGACCCAGTACTTC,CASSLAGSYGETQYF
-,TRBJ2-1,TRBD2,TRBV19,TGTGCCAGTAGGCGTTCTGCTGTTAGCGGGGATAGCTCCTACAATGAGCAGTTCTTC,CASRRSAVSGDSSYNEQFF
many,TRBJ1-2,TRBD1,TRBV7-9,TGTGCCAGCAGCTCAGGGACAGACTATGACTATGGCTACACCTTC,CASSSGTDYDYGYTF
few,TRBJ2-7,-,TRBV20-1,TGCAGTGCTACGGACTCGCTCCACGAGCAGTACTTC,CSATDSLHEQYF
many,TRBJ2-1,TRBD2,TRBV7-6,TGTGCCAGCAGCCCAACGACAGCGGGACGCTCCTACAATGAGCAGTTCTTC,CASSPTTAGRSYNEQFF
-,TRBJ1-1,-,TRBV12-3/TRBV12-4,TGTGCCAGCAAAGAGGGTTCCGGGAGTGGTGAAGCTTTCTTT,CASKEGSGSGEAFF
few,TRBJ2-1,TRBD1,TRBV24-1,TGTGCCACCAGTGGGTTGGGACAGGGGTACAATGAGCAGTTCTTC,CATSGLGQGYNEQFF
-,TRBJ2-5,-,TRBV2,TGTGCCAGCAGTGAAGCTCACAGTGGGGAGACCCAGTACTTC,CASSEAHSGETQYF
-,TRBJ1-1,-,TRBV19,TGTGCCAGTAGCAAACCAGGGCTTATGAACACTGAAGCTTTCTTT,CASSKPGLMNTEAFF
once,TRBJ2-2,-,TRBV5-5,TGTGCCAGCAGCTTTTCTCCGGGACATACGAACACCGGGGAGCTGTTTTTT,CASSFSPGHTNTGELFF
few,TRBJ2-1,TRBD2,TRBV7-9,TGTGCCAGCAGCTCTCTCGGGACTAGCGGGAGGGCCTTCGGTGAGCAGTTCTTC,CASSSLGTSGRAFGEQFF
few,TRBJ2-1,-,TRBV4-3,TGCGCCAGCAGCCAAGAGCCCGAGCGCACTGAGCAGTTCTTC,CASSQEPERTEQFF
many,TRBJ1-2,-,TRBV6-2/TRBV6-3,TGTGCCAGCATCGATACGTCAAACTATGGCTACACCTTC,CASIDTSNYGYTF
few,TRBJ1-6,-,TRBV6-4,TGTGCCAGCAGTGCCTTGGGTGAGGGGAATTCACCCCTCCACTTT,CASSALGEGNSPLHF
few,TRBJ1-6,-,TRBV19,TGTGCCAGTGGGGACGCCGTCAGACCCCTCCACTTT,CASGDAVRPLHF
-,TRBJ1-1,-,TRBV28,TGTGCCAGCAGCCCCCCCGGGACGAACTTTAAAGCTTTCTTT,CASSPPGTNFKAFF